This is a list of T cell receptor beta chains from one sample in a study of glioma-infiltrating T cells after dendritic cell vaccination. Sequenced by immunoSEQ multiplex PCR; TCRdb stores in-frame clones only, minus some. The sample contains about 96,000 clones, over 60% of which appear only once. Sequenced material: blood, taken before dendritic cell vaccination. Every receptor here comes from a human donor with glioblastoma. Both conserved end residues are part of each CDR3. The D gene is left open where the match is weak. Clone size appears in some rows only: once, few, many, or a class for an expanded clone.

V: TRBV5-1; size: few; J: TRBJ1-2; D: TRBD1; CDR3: CASSLGQGPYGYTF; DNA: TGCGCCAGCAGCTTGGGACAGGGCCCCTATGGCTACACCTTC
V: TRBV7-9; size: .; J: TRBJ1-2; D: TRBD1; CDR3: CASSVATGVTKDGYTF; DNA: TGTGCCAGCAGCGTAGCAACAGGGGTGACCAAGGATGGCTACACCTTC
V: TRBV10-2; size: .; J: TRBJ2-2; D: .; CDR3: CASTPSTGELFF; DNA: TGCGCCAGCACCCCGTCCACCGGGGAGCTGTTTTTT
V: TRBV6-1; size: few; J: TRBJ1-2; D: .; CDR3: CASRATGIYGYTF; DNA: TGTGCCAGCAGGGCTACAGGGATCTATGGCTACACCTTC
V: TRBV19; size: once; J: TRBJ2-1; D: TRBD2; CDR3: CASSPGLTQFF; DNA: TGTGCCAGTAGCCCGGGACTAACGCAGTTCTTC
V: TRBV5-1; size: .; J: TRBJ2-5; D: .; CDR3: CASSPGHKETQYF; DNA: TGCGCCAGCAGCCCGGGACACAAAGAGACCCAGTACTTC
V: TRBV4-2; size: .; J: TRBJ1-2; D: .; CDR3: CASSQESAGYYGYTF; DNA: TGTGCCAGCAGCCAAGAATCGGCGGGGTATTATGGCTACACCTTC
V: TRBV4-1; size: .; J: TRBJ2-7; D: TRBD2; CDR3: CASSQTSGSYEQYF; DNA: TGCGCCAGCAGCCAGACTAGCGGAAGCTACGAGCAGTACTTC
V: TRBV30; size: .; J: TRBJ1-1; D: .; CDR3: CAWSVRGGNTEAFF; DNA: TGTGCCTGGAGTGTACGAGGGGGGAACACTGAAGCTTTCTTT
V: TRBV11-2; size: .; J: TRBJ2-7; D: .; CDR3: CASSVNRDEQYF; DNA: TGTGCCAGCAGCGTAAACAGGGACGAGCAGTACTTC
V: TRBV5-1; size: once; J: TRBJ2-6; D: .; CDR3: CASSLALGAGANVLTF; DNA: TGCGCCAGCAGCTTGGCCCTAGGGGCTGGGGCCAACGTCCTGACTTTC
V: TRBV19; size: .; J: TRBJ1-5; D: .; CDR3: CAAGQGNQPQHF; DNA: TGTGCCGCTGGGCAGGGCAATCAGCCCCAGCATTTT
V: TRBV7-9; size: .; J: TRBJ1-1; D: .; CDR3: CASSLIGASNTEAFF; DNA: TGTGCCAGCAGCTTAATAGGGGCGTCGAACACTGAAGCTTTCTTT
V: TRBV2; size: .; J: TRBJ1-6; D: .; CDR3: CASSALPGLNSPLHF; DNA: TGTGCCAGCAGCGCGTTACCGGGACTCAATTCACCCCTCCACTTT
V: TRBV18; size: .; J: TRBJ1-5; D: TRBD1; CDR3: CASSRRGTGESQPQHF; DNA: TGTGCCAGCTCACGCCGTGGGACAGGGGAAAGTCAGCCCCAGCATTTT
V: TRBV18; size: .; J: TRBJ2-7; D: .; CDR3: CASSGIGGSYEQYF; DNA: TGTGCCAGCTCAGGTATAGGGGGATCCTACGAGCAGTACTTC
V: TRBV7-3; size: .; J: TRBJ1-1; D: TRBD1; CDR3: CASSLTGGHTEAFF; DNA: TGTGCCAGCAGCTTGACAGGGGGCCACACTGAAGCTTTCTTT
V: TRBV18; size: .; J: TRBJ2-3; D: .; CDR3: CASSPATATDTQYF; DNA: TGTGCCAGCTCACCGGCGACAGCCACAGATACGCAGTATTTT
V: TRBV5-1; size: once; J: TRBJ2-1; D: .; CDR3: CASSLVVGGGNEQFF; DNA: TGCGCCAGCAGCTTGGTGGTGGGAGGGGGCAATGAGCAGTTCTTC
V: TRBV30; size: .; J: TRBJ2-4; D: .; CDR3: CAWSVQGLAKNIQYF; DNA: TGTGCCTGGAGTGTACAGGGTCTAGCCAAAAACATTCAGTACTTC
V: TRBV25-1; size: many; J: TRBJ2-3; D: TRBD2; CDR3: CASSAFPSGGAGTQYF; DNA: TGTGCCAGCAGTGCCTTCCCGAGCGGGGGGGCGGGTACGCAGTATTTT
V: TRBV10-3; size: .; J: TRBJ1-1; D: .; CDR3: CAINRALNTEAFF; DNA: TGTGCCATCAACAGGGCCCTAAACACTGAAGCTTTCTTT
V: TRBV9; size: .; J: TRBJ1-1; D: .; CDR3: CASSLGTGGEAFF; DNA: TGTGCCAGCAGCCTTGGGACGGGGGGTGAAGCTTTCTTT
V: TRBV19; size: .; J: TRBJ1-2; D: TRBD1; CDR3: CASSPTGWTYTF; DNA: TGTGCCAGTAGCCCGACAGGGTGGACCTACACCTTC
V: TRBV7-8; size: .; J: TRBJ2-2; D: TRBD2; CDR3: CASRPTSETNGELFF; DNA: TGTGCCAGCCGGCCTACTAGCGAGACTAACGGGGAGCTGTTTTTT
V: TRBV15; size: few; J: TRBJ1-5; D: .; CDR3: CATSRVMVGPNQPQHF; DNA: TGTGCCACCAGCAGAGTTATGGTGGGGCCCAATCAGCCCCAGCATTTT
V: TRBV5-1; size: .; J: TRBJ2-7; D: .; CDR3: CASSEGLTYEQYF; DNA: TGCGCCAGCAGCGAAGGACTTACCTACGAGCAGTACTTC
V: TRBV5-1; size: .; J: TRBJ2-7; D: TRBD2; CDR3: CASSSMPSGKWKYF; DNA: TGCGCCAGCAGCTCCATGCCTAGCGGGAAGTGGAAGTACTTC
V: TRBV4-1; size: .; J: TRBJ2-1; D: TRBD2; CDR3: CASSQGTGLAGVLGSYNEQFF; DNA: TGCGCCAGCAGCCAAGGCACAGGACTAGCGGGAGTTTTAGGATCCTACAATGAGCAGTTCTTC
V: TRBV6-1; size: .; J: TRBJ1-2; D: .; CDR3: CASSEVPREAYGYTF; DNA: TGTGCCAGCAGTGAAGTCCCCCGGGAGGCCTATGGCTACACCTTC
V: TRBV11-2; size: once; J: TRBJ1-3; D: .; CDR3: CASSFGLDTGGGNTIYF; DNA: TGTGCCAGCAGCTTCGGACTGGACACGGGGGGGGGAAACACCATATATTTT
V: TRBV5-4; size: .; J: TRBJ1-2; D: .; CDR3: CASRPNRDPNYGYTF; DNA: TGTGCCAGCAGGCCGAACAGGGACCCTAACTATGGCTACACCTTC
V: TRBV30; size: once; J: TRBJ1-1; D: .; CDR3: CAWSVRQGYSEAFF; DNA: TGTGCCTGGAGTGTTCGTCAGGGTTACTCTGAAGCTTTCTTT
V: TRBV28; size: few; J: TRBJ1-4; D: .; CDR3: CASSFFQGLSEKLFF; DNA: TGTGCCAGCAGTTTTTTCCAGGGACTTAGTGAAAAACTGTTTTTT
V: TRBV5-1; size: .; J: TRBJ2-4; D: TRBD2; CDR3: CASSLVLAGYKNIQYF; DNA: TGCGCCAGCAGCTTGGTCCTAGCGGGGTACAAAAACATTCAGTACTTC
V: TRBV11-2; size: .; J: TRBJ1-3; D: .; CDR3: CASSLASGNTIYF; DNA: TGTGCCAGCAGCTTAGCTTCCGGAAACACCATATATTTT
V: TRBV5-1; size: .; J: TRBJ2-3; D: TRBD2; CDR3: CASSLDSLAGGTYTQYF; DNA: TGCGCCAGCAGCTTGGACTCACTAGCGGGGGGGACATATACGCAGTATTTT
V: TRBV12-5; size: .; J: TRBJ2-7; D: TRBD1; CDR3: CASGVWGQRTYEQYF; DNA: TGTGCTAGTGGTGTGTGGGGACAGAGAACCTACGAGCAGTACTTC
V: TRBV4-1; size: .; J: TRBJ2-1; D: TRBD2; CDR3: CASSHPSGRALEEQFF; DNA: TGCGCCAGCAGCCACCCTAGCGGGAGGGCCTTAGAAGAGCAGTTCTTC